The 17 T cell receptor beta chains below come from one sample, sequenced in a study of a mutant IDH1 vaccine in newly diagnosed glioma (dated by TCRdb to about 2021). The sample's time point, from its label and the paper: baseline, week 1 (first vaccination visit). Explained via the paper, the treatment or condition label denotes: pre-vaccination baseline after standard-of-care therapy. To prepare the library, the immunoSEQ multiplex PCR assay was applied. TCRdb mirrors the immuneACCESS table, restricted to in-frame sequences. Some clones are absent from its copies; in checked studies, under half trace to an unresolved V gene, and the reason for the others is unknown. The table for this sample lists about 30,000 clones; roughly 82% of them were counted only once. 15% to 20% of the sample rests with the top ten. This material consisted of PBMCs, taken from a glioma patient treated with radiotherapy, temozolomide or both. The receptors were gathered from a man younger than 45 with glioma.

V gene TRBV27 combines with J gene TRBJ2-7, with D possibly being TRBD1 (6 bases). Germline loops: CDR1 MNHEY, CDR2 SMNVEV (reference sequence). Trimming shortened V by 5 bases and J by 3 bases, and 11 bases separated the two germline ends. CDR3 size: 13 residues. CDR3 sequence reads: CASSPGQFYEQYF. Here the CDR3 DNA reads TGTGCCAGCAGTCCAGGACAGTTCTACGAGCAGTACTTC.

The chain is built from TRBV5-1 and TRBJ1-5; D not certain. In germline, CDR1 is SGHRS, CDR2 YFSETQ. The V end lost 4 bases, the J end lost 0 bases, and 17 bases lay between the germline ends. The CDR3 sequence is 17 residues long. Here the CDR3 reads CASSPGFQDHSNQPQHF. As DNA, the CDR3 is TGCGCCAGCAGCCCTGGCTTCCAGGACCATAGCAATCAGCCCCAGCATTTT.

As concerns this clone: One junction end does not reproduce the germline sequence, and a read error may be involved. The chain employs TRBV5-6 and TRBJ2-7, with a tentative D call TRBD2 (6 bases). In germline, CDR1 is SGHDT, CDR2 YYEEEE. This CDR3 is 13 amino acids long. Written as DNA, the CDR3 is TGTGCCAGCAGGGGGGGACTTTCCTACGAGCAGCACTTC. Translated: CASRGGLSYEQHF.

The genes are TRBV2 and TRBJ2-1; no definite D call. The CDR3 loop spans 15 amino acids. From germline, CDR1 is SNHLY and CDR2 FYNNEI. V gave up 5 bases and J gave up 6 bases, with 17 bases separating them. The CDR3 protein is CASSLPGFGPNEQFF. DNA of the CDR3: TGTGCCAGCAGTCTACCCGGGTTCGGACCCAATGAGCAGTTCTTC.

The chain is built from TRBV6-1 and TRBJ2-7; D gene uncertain. The V gene's germline CDR1 is MNHNS and CDR2 SASEGT. The CDR3 is made up of 12 amino acids. V shed 2 bases and J shed 5 bases, with 7 bases lying between them. Written as DNA, the CDR3 is TGTGCCAGCAGTGAATGGTCGAACGAGCAGTACTTC. This encodes CASSEWSNEQYF.

The chain's CDR3 is CASSQDSGAGANVLTF. In DNA, the CDR3 is TGCGCCAGCAGCCAAGATTCGGGGGCTGGGGCCAACGTCCTGACTTTC. The V and J genes are TRBV4-3 and TRBJ2-6, with D possibly matching TRBD2 (6 bases). The length of the CDR3 is 16 residues. Germline CDR1 LGHNA, CDR2 YSLEER. V was shortened by 0 bases and J by 2 bases, with 8 bases between the two germline ends.

The chain's CDR3 is CAISEFTGEQDYGYTF. Here the CDR3 DNA reads TGTGCCATCAGTGAGTTTACAGGAGAACAAGACTATGGCTACACCTTC. The chain combines TRBV10-3 with TRBJ1-2; tentative D call: TRBD1 (5 bases). The V end was cut by 1 base, the J end by 3 bases, with 15 bases between. CDR1 ENHRY and CDR2 SYGVKD come from the germline V gene. The CDR3 is 16 amino acids.

The gene calls are TRBV5-6 and TRBJ2-7; 7 positions match TRBD1. The CDR3 loop spans 15 amino acids. J was trimmed by 1 base and V by 2 bases; bases with no gene match: 6. The germline V gene encodes CDR1 SGHDT and CDR2 YYEEEE. This chain's CDR3 is CASSFRDSASYEQYF. The CDR3 bases are TGTGCCAGCAGCTTCCGGGACAGCGCATCCTACGAGCAGTACTTC.

The chain combines TRBV7-8 with TRBJ1-5; 8 bases are shared with TRBD1. The CDR3 has 15 amino acids. CDR1 is SGHVS and CDR2 is FQNEAQ in the germline V gene. With 1 base clipped from V and 6 bases from J, the junction kept 5 bases outside the gene matches. Here the CDR3 DNA reads TGTGCCAGCAGCTTAGTGGTACAGGGGGGTCAGCCCCAGCATTTT. This encodes CASSLVVQGGQPQHF.

The rearrangement joins TRBV15 to TRBJ2-2, with 7 bases matching TRBD1. The V and J ends lost 0 bases and 5 bases, in that order; junction bases with no gene match: 3. Germline assignment: CDR1 LNHNV and CDR2 YYDKDF (reference sequence). This CDR3 has 15 residues. CDR3 bases: TGTGCCACCAGCAGAGAAGACAGGGATACCGGGGAGCTGTTTTTT. It is translated as CATSREDRDTGELFF. Supplemented by reference TRBV15 and TRBJ2-2, the full variable domain reads DAMVIQNPRYQVTQFGKPVTLSCSQTLNHNVMYWYQQKSSQAPKLLFHYYDKDFNNEADTPDNFQSRRPNTSFCFLDIRSPGLGDTAMYLCATSREDRDTGELFFGEGSRLTVL.

In DNA form, the CDR3 reads TGTGCCAGCAAACGGGGTTCGAACACTGAAGCTTTCTTT. It translates to CASKRGSNTEAFF. V is TRBV6-5 and J is TRBJ1-1; no clear D. V lost 7 bases, J lost 1 base, and 10 bases lay in between. CDR1 MNHEY and CDR2 SVGAGI come from the germline V gene. CDR3 size: 13 residues.

The chain couples TRBV14 to TRBJ2-1; 13 positions agree with TRBD2. Germline V lookup: CDR1 SGHDN, CDR2 FVKESK. This CDR3 spans 14 amino acids. V was clipped by 5 bases and J by 8 bases; unmatched bases: 3. The DNA of the CDR3 is TGTGCCAGCAGCAGACTAGCGGGAGGCTATGAGCAGTTCTTC. Amino acid sequence: CASSRLAGGYEQFF.

The V call is TRBV29-1, the J call TRBJ1-1; TRBD1 might be the D (5 bases). Germline V gives CDR1 SQVTM, CDR2 ANQGSEA. This CDR3 region has 14 residues. V dropped 5 bases and J dropped 3 bases, with 16 bases sitting between them. The CDR3 sequence: CSVRFGTDYTEAFF. The DNA for the CDR3 is TGCAGCGTTCGTTTCGGGACGGACTACACTGAAGCTTTCTTT. Together with reference TRBV29-1 and TRBJ1-1, the CDR3 gives the full variable domain: SAVISQKPSRDICQRGTSLTIQCQVDSQVTMMFWYRQQPGQSLTLIATANQGSEATYESGFVIDKFPISRPNLTFSTLTVSNMSPEDSSIYLCSVRFGTDYTEAFFGQGTRLTVV.

DNA of the CDR3: TGTGCCAGCTCACTAGGAGTGACGGGACTAGCGGTCCTTCCGCCCACCTACGAGCAGTACTTC. Its protein product is CASSLGVTGLAVLPPTYEQYF. The chain employs TRBV18 and TRBJ2-7, with 11 bases identical to TRBD2. The CDR3 totals 21 residues. Trimming removed 4 bases from V and 2 bases from J; junction bases left unmatched: 22. CDR1 and CDR2 from the germline V gene are KGHSH and LQKENI.

V is TRBV4-1 and J is TRBJ1-1; TRBD1 agrees at 7 bases. The CDR3 loop spans 15 amino acids. Germline CDR1 and CDR2: MGHRA and YSYEKL. The J segment lost 6 bases and the V segment lost 4 bases, leaving 11 bases of the junction unmatched. DNA for the CDR3: TGCGCCAGCAGCCCTGGGGACAGTTCGCTACCTGAAGCTTTCTTT. It encodes CASSPGDSSLPEAFF.

The chain uses TRBV12-5 and TRBJ1-1; weak D call: TRBD1 (6 bases). The CDR3 is 14 amino acids. Trimming removed 1 base from V and 4 bases from J, with 10 bases in between. CDR1 and CDR2 (germline): LGHNT, FRNRAP. CDR3 DNA sequence: TGTGCTAGTGGTTTGGGGGGGCTGGGCACTGAAGCTTTCTTT. Translated: CASGLGGLGTEAFF.

In its sample, this clone is medium-sized. The chain links TRBV5-1 to TRBJ1-1; TRBD1 is a possible D gene (6 bases). Germline V gene data show CDR1 as SGHRS and CDR2 as YFSETQ. V was clipped by 2 bases and J by 4 bases, with 9 bases between them. The CDR3 contains 13 residues. The CDR3 reads CASSLMGATEAFF. The CDR3 bases are TGCGCCAGCAGCTTAATGGGGGCCACTGAAGCTTTCTTT.